The 7 T cell receptor beta chains in this list originate from one sample, sequenced in a study of T cell responses to AZD1222 COVID-19 vaccine. Profiling relied on immunoSEQ multiplex PCR, and the TCRdb table lists in-frame clones only, not all of them. Among about 140,000 clones listed, around 90% were seen once. The source material was peripheral blood, sampled on day 0 of AZD1222 vaccination. The receptors shown here come from an adult in good health.

As DNA, the CDR3 is TGTGCCAGCAGTCCAGATGGGGGAAGCACTGAAGCTTTCTTT. Its translation is CASSPDGGSTEAFF. This chain joins TRBV6-5 and TRBJ1-1; D perhaps matches TRBD1 (5 bases). Germline CDR1 MNHEY, CDR2 SVGAGI. Trimming stripped 5 bases from V and 4 bases from J, with 14 bases between. This CDR3 comprises 14 residues.

J is TRBJ2-3 and V is TRBV2; 8 positions match TRBD1. CDR3 length equals 15 residues. V lost 6 bases and J lost 3; bases outside the gene matches: 8. Germline V CDR1 and CDR2: SNHLY, FYNNEI. The CDR3 reads CASRATGVGTDTQYF. The CDR3 DNA is TGTGCCAGCAGAGCGACAGGGGTAGGGACAGATACGCAGTATTTT.

This clone has only one observation. V and J are TRBV30 and TRBJ1-5, with no clear D. Germline V gene sequence: CDR1 GTSNPN, CDR2 SVGIG (reference sequence). This CDR3 region has 13 residues. Deletions cut 1 base from V and 9 bases from J, with 13 bases between. The DNA for the CDR3 is TGTGCCTGGAGTGCCAATGGGGTGGGGCCCCAGCATTTT. Translating gives CAWSANGVGPQHF.

The rearrangement joins TRBV11-2 to TRBJ2-3, with D possibly called TRBD1 or TRBD2 (6 bases each). Germline V gives CDR1 SGHAT, CDR2 FQNNGV. V was clipped by 1 base and J by 5 bases, with 13 bases between them. The length of the CDR3 is 15 residues. The CDR3 loop is CASSLAGGRGDTQYF. CDR3 nucleotides: TGTGCCAGCAGCTTAGCTGGGGGGCGTGGAGATACGCAGTATTTT.

The J gene is TRBJ2-1, the V gene TRBV18; D unclear. Germline values: CDR1 KGHSH, CDR2 LQKENI. Trimming left V 0 bases short and J 7 bases short, with 16 bases between. This CDR3 has 16 residues. CDR3 nucleotide sequence: TGTGCCAGCTCACCACCATCCCAACCAAAAGGGAATGAGCAGTTCTTC. Protein sequence: CASSPPSQPKGNEQFF. Filled out from reference TRBV18 and TRBJ2-1, the complete variable domain reads NAGVMQNPRHLVRRRGQEARLRCSPMKGHSHVYWYRQLPEEGLKFMVYLQKENIIDESGMPKERFSAEFPKEGPSILRIQQVVRGDSAAYFCASSPPSQPKGNEQFFGPGTRLTVL.

This clone is a singleton in its sample. The genes are TRBV29-1 and TRBJ2-1, with D perhaps given as TRBD1 or TRBD2 (5 bases each). Germline CDR1 SQVTM, CDR2 ANQGSEA. The CDR3 runs to 14 residues. The V end lost 6 bases, the J end lost 10 bases, and 22 bases lay between the germline ends. CDR3 residues: CSVVFWGRENEQFF. Here the CDR3 DNA reads TGCAGCGTCGTATTCTGGGGCCGGGAAAACGAGCAGTTCTTC.

The rearrangement joins TRBV7-2 to TRBJ1-5, with 7 bases fitting TRBD1. Per germline, CDR1 SGHTA and CDR2 FQGNSA. V shed 3 bases, J shed 3 bases, and the junction held 5 bases outside the gene matches. The CDR3 runs to 15 residues. Written as DNA, the CDR3 is TGTGCCAGCAGCTTCCTGACAGGGAACAATCAGCCCCAGCATTTT. Translating it yields CASSFLTGNNQPQHF.